A selection of T cell receptor beta chains follows, all from one sample in a study of Ad26.COV2.S vaccination and SARS-CoV-2 variants. Assay: immunoSEQ multiplex PCR; the TCRdb copy retains only in-frame clones and omits some. This sample has hundreds of thousands of clones, with more than 70% found just once. The starting material was peripheral blood, obtained in a trial of Ad26.COV2.S vaccine versus placebo. These receptor sequences come from a person aged 18 to 65 who received the Ad26.COV2.S COVID-19 vaccine or a placebo. Both conserved end residues are part of each CDR3. The D gene is left open where the match is weak. Size is omitted from some rows. Given values are once, few, many or a class for expanded clones.

length: 16
V: TRBV3-1/TRBV3-2
J: TRBJ1-5
D: -
size: -
DNA: TGTGCCAGCAGCCAAGATTATACGGGGATGGATCAGCCCCAGCATTTT
CDR3: CASSQDYTGMDQPQHF

length: 10
V: TRBV10-2
J: TRBJ2-7
D: -
size: -
DNA: TGCGCCAGCGGGTTAGAAGAGCAGTACTTC
CDR3: CASGLEEQYF

length: 12
V: TRBV7-6
J: TRBJ2-5
D: -
size: -
DNA: TGTGCCAGCAGCAGACATCAAGAGACCCAGTACTTC
CDR3: CASSRHQETQYF

length: 14
V: TRBV5-4
J: TRBJ1-5
D: -
size: once
DNA: TGTGCCAGCAGCTTGAGGGGGGCAAGGCAGCCCCAGCATTTT
CDR3: CASSLRGARQPQHF

length: 15
V: TRBV18
J: TRBJ2-3
D: TRBD2
size: -
DNA: TGTGCCAGCTCACCTACTAGCGGGGGATGGGATACGCAGTATTTT
CDR3: CASSPTSGGWDTQYF

length: 15
V: TRBV27
J: TRBJ1-6
D: -
size: -
DNA: TGTGCCAGCAGTTTATCCGGGGGGGGGAATTCACCCCTCCACTTT
CDR3: CASSLSGGGNSPLHF

length: 16
V: TRBV4-1
J: TRBJ1-2
D: -
size: -
DNA: TGCGCCAGCAGCCAAGATCTTATCGGTGGGGACTATGGCTACACCTTC
CDR3: CASSQDLIGGDYGYTF

length: 13
V: TRBV19
J: TRBJ1-2
D: -
size: many
DNA: TGTGCCAGTAGTATGAACAGGGACAATGGCTACACCTTC
CDR3: CASSMNRDNGYTF

length: 14
V: TRBV6-4
J: TRBJ1-5
D: -
size: -
DNA: TGTGCCAGCAGTGACCCCAATAGCAATCAGCCCCAGCATTTT
CDR3: CASSDPNSNQPQHF

length: 16
V: TRBV5-5
J: TRBJ2-3
D: -
size: -
DNA: TGTGCCAGCAGCTTGGTCCCCTTGAGTTCCACAGATACGCAGTATTTT
CDR3: CASSLVPLSSTDTQYF

length: 14
V: TRBV18
J: TRBJ2-7
D: TRBD2
size: -
DNA: TGTGCCAGCTCATCCCGACTAGCGGGAGACGAGCAGTACTTC
CDR3: CASSSRLAGDEQYF

length: 18
V: TRBV27
J: TRBJ1-5
D: TRBD1
size: few
DNA: TGTGCCAGCAGTTTTAGGACAGGCCGTAAATATAGCAATCAGCCCCAGCATTTT
CDR3: CASSFRTGRKYSNQPQHF

length: 14
V: TRBV3-1/TRBV3-2
J: TRBJ1-5
D: -
size: -
DNA: TGTGCCAGCGGATATGGCCATAGCAATCAGCCCCAGCATTTT
CDR3: CASGYGHSNQPQHF

length: 12
V: TRBV25-1
J: TRBJ2-7
D: TRBD1
size: -
DNA: TGTGCCAGCAGTCAGGGGGCGTACGAGCAGTACTTC
CDR3: CASSQGAYEQYF

length: 14
V: TRBV6-6
J: TRBJ2-2
D: -
size: few
DNA: TGTGCCAGCAGTTCCACCCTCGGCGGCACAGAGCTGTTTTTT
CDR3: CASSSTLGGTELFF

length: 14
V: TRBV11-2
J: TRBJ2-6
D: -
size: -
DNA: TGTGCCAGCACCAGGTCCTCTGGGGCCAACGTCCTGACTTTC
CDR3: CASTRSSGANVLTF

length: 15
V: TRBV6-5
J: TRBJ2-7
D: -
size: -
DNA: TGTGCCAGCAGTTACTCGTCTCAGTTCTCCTACGAGCAGTACTTC
CDR3: CASSYSSQFSYEQYF

length: 15
V: TRBV7-3
J: TRBJ2-5
D: -
size: -
DNA: TGTGCCAGCAGCCCAGCGTGGGGGACCCAAGAGACCCAGTACTTC
CDR3: CASSPAWGTQETQYF

length: 14
V: TRBV2
J: TRBJ2-1
D: -
size: -
DNA: TGTGCCAGCAGTGGGGGACGGACCTACAATGAGCAGTTCTTC
CDR3: CASSGGRTYNEQFF

length: 15
V: TRBV4-3
J: TRBJ1-1
D: TRBD1
size: once
DNA: TGCGCCAGCAGCCCACGACAGGGGGCGGGCACTGAAGCTTTCTTT
CDR3: CASSPRQGAGTEAFF

length: 15
V: TRBV3-1/TRBV3-2
J: TRBJ2-2
D: -
size: -
DNA: TGTGCCAGCAGCCCACTGATTGGAGGCACCGGGGAGCTGTTTTTT
CDR3: CASSPLIGGTGELFF

length: 14
V: TRBV6-2/TRBV6-3
J: TRBJ1-6
D: -
size: -
DNA: TGTGCCAGCAGCACAAGAAAGCAGGGGCCACCCCTCCACTTT
CDR3: CASSTRKQGPPLHF

length: 14
V: TRBV9
J: TRBJ2-3
D: TRBD2
size: -
DNA: TGTGCCAGCAGCCCAGGACTAGCGTTAGATACGCAGTATTTT
CDR3: CASSPGLALDTQYF

length: 14
V: TRBV4-3
J: TRBJ2-7
D: -
size: -
DNA: TGCGCCAGCAGCCAGGAGAGGAGGGGCTACGAGCAGTACTTC
CDR3: CASSQERRGYEQYF

length: 16
V: TRBV4-1
J: TRBJ1-3
D: -
size: -
DNA: TGCGCCAGCAGCCCCATGCCAGGGGCCTCTGGAAACACCATATATTTT
CDR3: CASSPMPGASGNTIYF

length: 16
V: TRBV7-2
J: TRBJ2-2
D: TRBD1
size: -
DNA: TGTGCCAGCAGCTTGACAGGGGAAGTTTACACCGGGGAGCTGTTTTTT
CDR3: CASSLTGEVYTGELFF

length: 16
V: TRBV11-3
J: TRBJ2-1
D: TRBD2
size: -
DNA: TGTGCCAGCAGCCAAGGGACTAGCGGAACATACAATGAGCAGTTCTTC
CDR3: CASSQGTSGTYNEQFF

length: 17
V: TRBV4-2
J: TRBJ2-3
D: TRBD2
size: -
DNA: TGTGCCAGCAGCCAACCGGGACTAGCAATTGATTCGGATACGCAGTATTTT
CDR3: CASSQPGLAIDSDTQYF

length: 15
V: TRBV7-7
J: TRBJ2-5
D: TRBD2
size: -
DNA: TGTGCTAGCAGCCCCCCGGGACTAGCGGGAGTGACCCAGTACTTC
CDR3: CASSPPGLAGVTQYF

length: 14
V: TRBV18
J: TRBJ2-2
D: -
size: once
DNA: TGTGCCAGCTCCCCCGCGACCCGTGCCGGGGAGCTGTTTTTT
CDR3: CASSPATRAGELFF

length: 16
V: TRBV11-2
J: TRBJ2-2
D: TRBD2
size: -
DNA: TGTGCCAGCAGCACCAGGACTAGCGGAAACACCGGGGAGCTGTTTTTT
CDR3: CASSTRTSGNTGELFF